This entry lists 27 T cell receptor beta chains sequenced from one sample in a study of T cell responses to AZD1222 COVID-19 vaccine. Only in-frame clones appear in the TCRdb table, and some are missing; sequencing was by immunoSEQ multiplex PCR. The sample shows under 150,000 clones, 85% to 90% of them seen only once. The sequenced sample was peripheral blood, obtained on day 0 of AZD1222 vaccination. The origin of the receptors is an adult in good health.

The chain links TRBV5-8 to TRBJ2-1; D gene ambiguous. Germline V gives CDR1 SGHTS, CDR2 YDEGEE. The CDR3 is 14 amino acids. Deletions cut 3 bases from V and 9 bases from J, with 16 bases between. Here the CDR3 DNA reads TGTGCCAGCAGCTCAACGGTGGCGTCCAGTGAGCAGTTCTTC. It codes for CASSSTVASSEQFF.

This CDR3 is CASSLGGGSSTDTQYF. The CDR3 DNA is TGCGCCAGCAGCTTGGGCGGAGGCTCTAGCACAGATACGCAGTATTTT. This rearrangement joins TRBV5-1 to TRBJ2-3; a weak D match, TRBD2 (5 bases). The CDR3 has 16 residues. Per the germline V gene, CDR1 is SGHRS and CDR2 is YFSETQ. V lost 0 bases to trimming and J lost 0 bases, with 11 bases between them.

V usage is TRBV7-9 and J usage is TRBJ1-2; D call uncertain. The V and J ends lost 7 bases and 4 bases respectively, with 7 bases between them. The CDR3 sequence is 11 residues long. Germline assignment: CDR1 SEHNR and CDR2 FQNEAQ (reference sequence). The CDR3 DNA follows: TGTGCCAGCAATGAAGGCTATGGCTACACCTTC. Its protein is CASNEGYGYTF.

V usage is TRBV7-9 and J usage is TRBJ2-1; D not resolved. The V gene lost 5 bases and the J gene lost 8 bases, with 13 bases spanning the gap. The length of the CDR3 is 13 residues. Germline values: CDR1 SEHNR, CDR2 FQNEAQ (reference sequence). The DNA of the CDR3 is TGTGCCAGCAGCCCTAGTAATGTAGATGAGCAGTTCTTC. The encoded protein is CASSPSNVDEQFF.

The V call is TRBV15, the J call TRBJ1-3; D gene unclear. Germline V gives CDR1 LNHNV, CDR2 YYDKDF (reference sequence). The germline V and J ends were trimmed by 0 bases and 0 bases, with 9 bases remaining between them. The CDR3 runs 16 residues. The CDR3 region has the DNA TGTGCCACCAGCAGAGATATAATCAGCTCTGGAAACACCATATATTTT. Protein sequence: CATSRDIISSGNTIYF.

The V gene is TRBV29-1, the J gene TRBJ2-5; D gene ambiguous. This CDR3 has 10 amino acids. The V end lost 4 bases, the J end lost 5 bases, and 5 bases lay between the germline ends. Germline V gene sequence: CDR1 SQVTM, CDR2 ANQGSEA. The CDR3 loop is CSVGTETQYF. The CDR3 nucleotides are TGCAGCGTTGGTACGGAGACCCAGTACTTC.

The chain employs TRBV10-3 and TRBJ1-5, with D uncertain. In germline, CDR1 is ENHRY, CDR2 SYGVKD. This CDR3 spans 15 amino acids. Trimming stripped 2 bases from V and 3 bases from J, with 11 bases between. The CDR3 bases are TGTGCCATCAGTGAGGGTGGAGGGTACAATCAGCCCCAGCATTTT. Protein: CAISEGGGYNQPQHF.

The chain recombines TRBV6-4 with TRBJ2-1; 8 nucleotides agree with TRBD2. CDR3 length: 14 residues. Trimming took 3 bases from V and 6 from J; bases not matched to a gene: 4. CDR1 and CDR2 from the germline V gene are MRHNA and SNTAGT. The CDR3 loop reads CASSEAGALNEQFF. CDR3 coding DNA: TGTGCCAGCAGTGAAGCGGGAGCCCTCAATGAGCAGTTCTTC.

The chain joins TRBV6-2 or TRBV6-3 to TRBJ2-7, with 10 bases matching TRBD2. V shed 5 bases and J 5 bases; nucleotides not matched to a gene: 6. CDR3 size: 14 residues. The germline CDR1 and CDR2 sequences are MNHEY and SVGEGT. CDR3 protein: CASSVTSGSHEQYF. CDR3 in DNA: TGTGCCAGCAGTGTGACTAGCGGGTCCCACGAGCAGTACTTC.

CDR3 sequence (DNA): TGTGCCAGCAGCAGCGGGGAGGGGGTTGTCACTGAAGCTTTCTTT. Translated: CASSSGEGVVTEAFF. This chain connects TRBV5-8 to TRBJ1-1; perhaps TRBD1 as D (6 bases). This CDR3 is built from 15 residues. Trimming took 4 bases from V and 4 from J, leaving 17 bases between them. Germline V CDR1 and CDR2: SGHTS, YDEGEE. Looking up the rest from reference TRBV5-8 and TRBJ1-1 gives the full variable domain: EAGVTQSPTHLIKTRGQQATLRCSPISGHTSVYWYQQALGLGLQFLLWYDEGEERNRGNFPPRFSGRQFPNYSSELNVNALELEDSALYLCASSSGEGVVTEAFFGQGTRLTVV.

This clone was detected only once. The CDR3 sequence: CAISLAPNGNEQFF. CDR3 nucleotides: TGTGCCATCAGCCTAGCGCCGAACGGCAATGAGCAGTTCTTC. The genes are TRBV10-3 and TRBJ2-1; TRBD2 is a possible D gene (6 bases). Germline lookup yields CDR1 ENHRY and CDR2 SYGVKD. CDR3 length: 14 residues. Trimming took 6 bases from V and 6 from J, leaving 15 bases between them.

This chain's CDR3 is CASRRPATHIQYF. The DNA for the CDR3 is TGTGCCAGCAGACGGCCGGCCACACACATTCAGTACTTC. V and J are TRBV6-5 and TRBJ2-4; D call uncertain. V gave up 6 bases and J gave up 8 bases, with 14 bases separating them. Germline V gene lookup returns CDR1 MNHEY and CDR2 SVGAGI. This CDR3 is built from 13 residues.

This clone was observed once. CDR3 bases: TGTGCCAGCAGTCAGGCTACTACTCTCGAGCAGTACTTC. Its translation is CASSQATTLEQYF. J is TRBJ2-7 and V is TRBV6-5, with D unclear. Germline V gives CDR1 MNHEY, CDR2 SVGAGI. V dropped 5 bases and J dropped 6 bases, with 14 bases sitting between them. The CDR3 extends over 13 amino acids.

The chain combines TRBV6-2 or TRBV6-3 with TRBJ1-1; 8 bases are a match to TRBD1. J was trimmed by 5 bases and V by 2 bases; bases with no gene match: 4. The CDR3 runs 14 residues. Germline V CDR1 and CDR2: MNHEY, SVGEGT. CDR3 DNA: TGTGCCAGCAGTTACCAGGGGGCGAGTACTGAAGCTTTCTTT. Translated: CASSYQGASTEAFF.

The sample holds a few counts of this clone. The genes are TRBV20-1 and TRBJ1-4; D is uncertain. Germline CDR1 DFQATT, CDR2 SNEGSKA (reference sequence). Trimming pared 5 bases from V and 7 bases from J, leaving 5 bases between. CDR3 length: 10 amino acids. In DNA, the CDR3 is TGCAGTGCTGGAGCTGAAAAACTGTTTTTT. This translates into CSAGAEKLFF.

The chain links TRBV6-5 to TRBJ1-1; 8 positions match TRBD1. The CDR3 runs to 13 residues. Trimming removed 4 bases from V and 8 bases from J; junction bases left unmatched: 6. Germline CDR1 is MNHEY and CDR2 is SVGAGI. The CDR3 nucleotides are TGTGCCAGCAGTTCTCAGTGGACAGGGGAAGCTTTCTTT. It is translated as CASSSQWTGEAFF.

The chain is built from TRBV29-1 and TRBJ2-2; D might be TRBD1 (6 bases). The germline V gene encodes CDR1 SQVTM and CDR2 ANQGSEA. V was cut by 7 bases and J by 2 bases, with 14 bases left in between. The CDR3 has 14 residues. The CDR3 region is CSALSDSNTGELFF. As DNA, the CDR3 is TGCAGCGCACTATCGGACAGTAACACCGGGGAGCTGTTTTTT.

V is TRBV2 and J is TRBJ1-4, with D hard to call. From germline, CDR1 is SNHLY and CDR2 FYNNEI. This CDR3 spans 14 amino acids. Trimming left V 1 base short and J 8 bases short, with 11 bases between. The CDR3 sequence is CASSEGRGTEKLFF. CDR3 DNA sequence: TGTGCCAGCAGTGAAGGGCGCGGTACGGAAAAACTGTTTTTT.

The sample holds one count of this clone. This chain connects TRBV7-9 to TRBJ1-6; perhaps TRBD1 as D (5 bases). The length of the CDR3 is 15 residues. V was cut by 5 bases and J by 0 bases, with 8 bases left in between. Germline values: CDR1 SEHNR, CDR2 FQNEAQ (reference sequence). CDR3 sequence: CASSLDSSYNSPLHF. Written as DNA, the CDR3 is TGTGCCAGCAGCCTTGACAGCTCCTATAATTCACCCCTCCACTTT.

The chain has TRBV7-9 and TRBJ2-2; 9 bases line up with TRBD1. The CDR3 is made up of 15 amino acids. Germline V gives CDR1 SEHNR, CDR2 FQNEAQ (reference sequence). J gave up 6 bases and V 3 bases, and 5 bases lay outside the gene matches. The CDR3 sequence is CASSLRTGVPGELFF. DNA for the CDR3: TGTGCCAGCAGCTTGCGGACAGGGGTGCCCGGGGAGCTGTTTTTT.

The V gene is TRBV27, the J gene TRBJ1-1, with D uncertain. The length of the CDR3 is 16 residues. CDR1 is MNHEY and CDR2 is SMNVEV in the germline V gene (reference sequence). V was trimmed by 2 bases and J by 1 base, leaving 14 bases between them. CDR3 sequence: CASSLLWGWRNTEAFF. As DNA, the CDR3 is TGTGCCAGCAGTTTACTGTGGGGTTGGAGGAACACTGAAGCTTTCTTT.

This clone was counted a few times. The chain combines TRBV11-2 with TRBJ1-3, with TRBD1 as a possible D gene (6 bases). The CDR3 totals 16 residues. Trimming removed 4 bases at V and 3 bases at J, with 16 bases between. Germline CDR1 and CDR2: SGHAT and FQNNGV. The CDR3 loop is CASSSQGLVGGNTIYF. CDR3 nucleotide sequence: TGTGCCAGCAGCTCACAGGGCCTGGTTGGTGGAAACACCATATATTTT. Drawing the rest from reference TRBV11-2 and TRBJ1-3, the complete variable domain is EAGVAQSPRYKIIEKRQSVAFWCNPISGHATLYWYQQILGQGPKLLIQFQNNGVVDDSQLPKDRFSAERLKGVDSTLKIQPAKLEDSAVYLCASSSQGLVGGNTIYFGEGSWLTVV.

V and J are TRBV15 and TRBJ2-7, with TRBD2 identical over 15 bases. Per germline, CDR1 LNHNV and CDR2 YYDKDF (reference sequence). The CDR3 runs 17 residues. Trimming took 5 bases from V and 0 from J; bases not matched to a gene: 5. CDR3 region: CATSVGLAGGGSYEQYF. The CDR3 nucleotides read TGTGCCACCAGCGTGGGACTAGCGGGAGGAGGCTCCTACGAGCAGTACTTC.

This chain links TRBV30 with TRBJ2-1; 10 bases are shared with TRBD2. The length of the CDR3 is 14 residues. V was clipped by 1 base and J by 9 bases; unmatched bases: 6. Germline-derived CDR1 and CDR2 are GTSNPN and SVGIG (reference sequence). Here the CDR3 reads CAWSALAGDFEQFF. As DNA, the CDR3 is TGTGCCTGGAGTGCGCTAGCGGGAGATTTTGAGCAGTTCTTC.

The chain links TRBV3-1 (or the pseudogene TRBV3-2) to TRBJ2-7; a possible D gene is TRBD2 (5 bases). The germline CDR1 and CDR2 sequences are LGHDT and YNNKEL (reference sequence). The CDR3 has 13 amino acids. V gave up 2 bases and J gave up 1 base, with 6 bases separating them. The CDR3: CASSQRESYEQYF. The CDR3 DNA follows: TGTGCCAGCAGCCAACGGGAATCCTACGAGCAGTACTTC.

The CDR3 is CASSLNQGNAGELFF. Here the CDR3 DNA reads TGTGCCAGCAGCTTGAATCAGGGGAATGCCGGGGAGCTGTTTTTT. The rearrangement uses TRBV5-4 and TRBJ2-2; D might be TRBD1 (6 bases). With 1 base removed from V and 6 bases from J, the gap between germline ends came to 13 bases. The CDR3 covers 15 residues. Germline loops: CDR1 SGHNT, CDR2 YYREEE (reference sequence).

The V and J genes are TRBV7-9 and TRBJ2-1, with D possibly matching TRBD2 (5 bases). Germline V gives CDR1 SEHNR, CDR2 FQNEAQ (reference sequence). Trimming stripped 3 bases from V and 9 bases from J, with 12 bases between. There are 13 residues in the CDR3. CDR3 sequence: CASSFSARSEQFF. DNA for the CDR3: TGTGCCAGCAGCTTTAGCGCCAGGAGTGAGCAGTTCTTC.